The next 29 T cell receptor beta chains were all read from a single sample in a study of T-cell memory formation after mild COVID-19. MiXCR, applied by TCRdb to the 5' RACE reads, yields one record per CDR3 protein. This sample has hundreds of thousands of distinct CDR3 sequences; 20% to 25% occur once, and the top ten carry around 12%. The sample consisted of PBMCs or a T cell subset sorted from them (not recorded which). The source is an adult woman who had mild COVID-19 (a few samples of this study predate the infection). Cell type and time point are not known.

Worth noting for this clonotype: An end of the junction differs from the germline gene, which may be a read error. The chain has TRBV24-1 and TRBJ2-3; maybe TRBD1 (5 bases). CDR3 length: 16 amino acids. Germline CDR1 is KGHDR and CDR2 is SFDVKD. The CDR3 coding sequence is TGTGCCACCGGTGACCCCAGGGTGGGCTCCACAGATACGCAGTATTTT. It encodes CATGDPRVGSTDTQYF.

This clonotype has just a few counts. The chain uses TRBV5-6 and TRBJ2-5; D unclear. Germline V lookup: CDR1 SGHDT, CDR2 YYEEEE. CDR3 length: 13 amino acids. Trimming stripped 1 base from V and 5 bases from J, with 9 bases between. CDR3 amino acids: CASSLWKDETQYF. CDR3 DNA sequence: TGTGCCAGCAGCTTGTGGAAGGATGAGACCCAGTACTTC.

This clonotype appeared many times. CDR3 coding DNA: TGCAGCGTTGGAGCTAGCGGGAGGGGGGGTCGCACAGATACGCAGTATTTT. It translates to CSVGASGRGGRTDTQYF. The rearrangement links TRBV29-1 to TRBJ2-3; 12 bases fit TRBD2. CDR1 is SQVTM and CDR2 is ANQGSEA in the germline V gene. The junction had 9 bases not matched to a gene; V was cut back by 4 bases and J by 1 base. This CDR3 is built from 17 residues.

The gene calls are TRBV10-3 and TRBJ2-5; D is possibly TRBD1 (6 bases). Germline V CDR1 and CDR2: ENHRY, SYGVKD. The CDR3 covers 16 residues. Trimming shortened V by 3 bases and J by 0 bases, and 14 bases separated the two germline ends. The CDR3: CAISEQGLFHQETQYF. The DNA of the CDR3 is TGTGCCATCAGTGAACAGGGCCTTTTTCACCAAGAGACCCAGTACTTC.

This clonotype has just a few counts. The chain combines TRBV7-2 with TRBJ2-7; 7 nucleotides align to TRBD2. The CDR3 contains 16 residues. Germline V gives CDR1 SGHTA, CDR2 FQGNSA. Trimming at V came to 5 bases and at J to 0 bases, leaving 10 bases not matched to a gene. The CDR3 coding sequence is TGTGCCAGCAGCCCCGGCCGCGGGGGTAGCTCCTACGAGCAGTACTTC. This translates into CASSPGRGGSSYEQYF.

This clonotype was recorded at least ten times. The chain carries TRBV7-6 and TRBJ2-1; D is uncertain. The CDR3 length is 11 residues. V lost 5 bases and J 8 bases, leaving 7 bases between the germline ends. Per germline, CDR1 SGHVS and CDR2 FNYEAQ. CDR3 in amino acids: CASSPGYEQFF. CDR3 coding DNA: TGTGCCAGCAGCCCTGGGTATGAGCAGTTCTTC.

J is TRBJ2-1 and V is TRBV20-1; D not certain. This CDR3 contains 14 residues. Trimming left V 0 bases short and J 5 bases short, with 11 bases between. The germline gives CDR1 DFQATT, CDR2 SNEGSKA (reference sequence). The CDR3 spells CSARDLFRDNEQFF. CDR3 DNA sequence: TGCAGTGCTAGAGATCTGTTTAGAGACAATGAGCAGTTCTTC.

The V and J genes are TRBV7-9 and TRBJ1-1; D is ambiguous. V was shortened by 5 bases and J by 10 bases, with 14 bases between the two germline ends. The CDR3 consists of 12 residues. CDR1 SEHNR and CDR2 FQNEAQ come from the germline V gene (reference sequence). CDR3 DNA sequence: TGTGCCAGCAGCCCTGACGGACTAAGAGCTTTCTTT. Protein sequence: CASSPDGLRAFF. The full variable domain, completed using reference TRBV7-9 and TRBJ1-1, is DTGVSQNPRHKITKRGQNVTFRCDPISEHNRLYWYRQTLGQGPEFLTYFQNEAQLEKSRLLSDRFSAERPKGSFSTLEIQRTEQGDSAMYLCASSPDGLRAFFGQGTRLTVV.

This clonotype appeared a few times. The rearrangement uses TRBV7-2 and TRBJ1-1, with D uncertain. The V end was cut by 5 bases, the J end by 3 bases, with 10 bases between. Germline loops: CDR1 SGHTA, CDR2 FQGNSA. This CDR3 spans 13 amino acids. The CDR3 sequence: CASSLVSYTEAFF. The CDR3 DNA reads TGTGCCAGCAGCCTCGTAAGCTACACTGAAGCTTTCTTT.

This chain joins TRBV5-1 and TRBJ1-5; D ambiguous. The CDR3 sequence is 14 residues long. Germline V lookup: CDR1 SGHRS, CDR2 YFSETQ. V shed 0 bases and J shed 7 bases, with 11 bases lying between them. The CDR3 region has the DNA TGCGCCAGCAGCTTGGCCGCGGGTTCCCAGCCCCAGCATTTT. Translated: CASSLAAGSQPQHF.

This sequence joins TRBV27 and TRBJ2-7; 10 nucleotides align to TRBD1. Germline CDR1 reads MNHEY; CDR2 reads SMNVEV (reference sequence). The CDR3 spans 14 residues. With 4 bases clipped from V and 8 bases from J, the junction kept 8 bases outside the gene matches. The CDR3, as DNA: TGTGCCAGCAGTTCTACCGGACAGGGGGATAAGCAGTACTTC. Amino acids: CASSSTGQGDKQYF.

The sample holds one count of this clonotype. The gene calls are TRBV11-2 and TRBJ1-5; D is undetermined. Germline CDR1 reads SGHAT; CDR2 reads FQNNGV. V lost 1 base and J lost 5, with 6 bases in between. This CDR3 has 13 amino acids. In nucleotides, the CDR3 is TGTGCCAGCAGCTTAGGTCGGTATCAGCCCCAGCATTTT. Protein: CASSLGRYQPQHF.

This chain connects TRBV7-2 to TRBJ2-1, with 10 positions matching TRBD2. The CDR3 is made up of 17 amino acids. Trimming took 6 bases from V and 0 from J; bases not matched to a gene: 8. The germline CDR1 and CDR2 sequences are SGHTA and FQGNSA. The CDR3 loop reads CASRTSGVLISYNEQFF. CDR3 sequence (DNA): TGTGCCAGCAGAACTAGCGGGGTTCTTATCTCCTACAATGAGCAGTTCTTC.

This sequence joins TRBV6-6 and TRBJ2-1, with D perhaps matching TRBD2 (5 bases). The CDR3 consists of 16 residues. Germline-derived CDR1 and CDR2 are MNHNY and SVGAGI (reference sequence). Trimming removed 4 bases at V and 0 bases at J, with 13 bases between. This CDR3 is CASSLPDYTSYNEQFF. CDR3 in DNA: TGTGCCAGCAGTTTACCAGACTACACCTCCTACAATGAGCAGTTCTTC.

Only a few counts were recorded for this clonotype. V and J are TRBV7-9 and TRBJ2-3; tentatively, D is TRBD2 (6 bases). Germline-derived CDR1 and CDR2 are SEHNR and FQNEAQ (reference sequence). Trimming stripped 4 bases from V and 3 bases from J, with 14 bases between. CDR3 length equals 15 residues. The CDR3 nucleotides are TGTGCCAGCAGCTCTCGACTAGAAGCAACAGATACGCAGTATTTT. Its protein is CASSSRLEATDTQYF.

The chain has TRBV5-1 and TRBJ2-3, with TRBD2 matching over 8 bases. The CDR3 length is 16 residues. Germline V lookup: CDR1 SGHRS, CDR2 YFSETQ. With V trimmed by 4 bases and J by 1 base, 8 bases remained unmatched. The CDR3 sequence: CASSPGSGRRTDTQYF. Here the CDR3 DNA reads TGCGCCAGCAGCCCCGGGAGCGGGAGACGCACAGATACGCAGTATTTT. Together with reference TRBV5-1 and TRBJ2-3, the CDR3 gives the full variable domain: KAGVTQTPRYLIKTRGQQVTLSCSPISGHRSVSWYQQTPGQGLQFLFEYFSETQRNKGNFPGRFSGRQFSNSRSEMNVSTLELGDSALYLCASSPGSGRRTDTQYFGPGTRLTVL.

This clonotype occurred a few times. This chain joins TRBV12-3 or TRBV12-4 and TRBJ2-2; D remains unclear. Trimming stripped 0 bases from V and 5 bases from J, with 10 bases between. The CDR3 spans 15 residues. The CDR3 protein is CASSLASRRTGELFF. CDR3 in DNA: TGTGCCAGCAGTTTAGCCAGTCGTCGGACCGGGGAGCTGTTTTTT.

In its sample, this clonotype was seen a few times. The chain recombines TRBV20-1 with TRBJ1-2; D uncertain. From germline, CDR1 is DFQATT and CDR2 SNEGSKA (reference sequence). This CDR3 contains 12 residues. V was clipped by 5 bases and J by 3 bases, with 10 bases between them. The chain's CDR3 is CSASDGYYGYTF. The DNA for the CDR3 is TGCAGTGCTTCGGACGGATACTATGGCTACACCTTC.

The CDR3 DNA follows: TGTGCCAGCAGCGTTAACCACGGGGAGACCCAGTACTTC. Translation: CASSVNHGETQYF. This chain uses TRBV9 with TRBJ2-5, with no clear D. V dropped 2 bases and J dropped 5 bases, with 10 bases sitting between them. This CDR3 has 13 residues. Looked up from germline, CDR1 is SGDLS and CDR2 is YYNGEE.

The J gene is TRBJ1-2, the V gene TRBV27; a weak D match, TRBD1 (5 bases). Germline CDR1 is MNHEY and CDR2 is SMNVEV (reference sequence). Trimming removed 6 bases at V and 4 bases at J, with 18 bases between. The CDR3 loop spans 15 amino acids. In DNA, the CDR3 is TGTGCCAGCAGCCGTCGGGGGGGGTCCGGCTATGGCTACACCTTC. Residues: CASSRRGGSGYGYTF.

This clonotype showed up just a few times. The chain has TRBV29-1 and TRBJ2-7, with a tentative D call TRBD2 (7 bases). The CDR3 has 14 residues. V lost 5 bases and J lost 2, with 16 bases in between. Germline loops: CDR1 SQVTM, CDR2 ANQGSEA. CDR3 sequence (DNA): TGCAGCGTTAACCGGGGGGCAGGAACCTACGAGCAGTACTTC. It is translated as CSVNRGAGTYEQYF.

J is TRBJ2-1 and V is TRBV15; D possibly corresponds to TRBD1 (6 bases). CDR3 length: 17 amino acids. CDR1 LNHNV and CDR2 YYDKDF come from the germline V gene (reference sequence). V lost 0 bases and J lost 0, with 12 bases in between. This CDR3 is CATSREGTGSSYNEQFF. The DNA for the CDR3 is TGTGCCACCAGCAGAGAGGGAACAGGGAGCTCCTACAATGAGCAGTTCTTC.

This clonotype showed up just a few times. The CDR3 nucleotides are TGCAGTGCTCCAGCGGGACGGCAGTCCTACAATGAGCAGTTCTTC. It yields the protein CSAPAGRQSYNEQFF. The chain uses TRBV20-1 and TRBJ2-1; TRBD2 matches at 7 bases. From germline, CDR1 is DFQATT and CDR2 SNEGSKA (reference sequence). The CDR3 sequence is 15 residues long. V trimming: 5 bases; J trimming: 1 base; junction bases outside the gene matches: 8.

This clonotype was observed a handful of times. The J gene is TRBJ1-2, the V gene TRBV20-1, with 9 bases matching TRBD1. V dropped 5 bases and J dropped 8; count of bases not matched to a gene: 12. The CDR3 is 14 residues long. CDR1 and CDR2 (germline): DFQATT, SNEGSKA (reference sequence). CDR3 sequence reads: CSALTGTGTKGYTF. The CDR3 nucleotides are TGCAGTGCTCTCACCGGGACAGGGACTAAGGGCTACACCTTC.

The sample holds many counts of this clonotype. The chain recombines TRBV5-5 with TRBJ2-3; D uncertain. This CDR3 has 13 residues. Trimming left V 2 bases short and J 6 bases short, with 10 bases between. Germline V CDR1 and CDR2: SGHKS, YYEKEE (reference sequence). In DNA, the CDR3 is TGTGCCAGCAGCTTTACAGAATACGATACGCAGTATTTT. This translates into CASSFTEYDTQYF.

This clonotype was observed a few times. V gene TRBV7-9 combines with J gene TRBJ2-5, with D uncertain. Germline CDR1 SEHNR, CDR2 FQNEAQ (reference sequence). CDR3 length equals 17 residues. The ends were cut back, 7 bases at V and 3 bases at J, with 24 bases in the middle. The CDR3 DNA is TGTGCCAGCACCTCCGCCTCTAGAGTTCGGTTTGAAGAGACCCAGTACTTC. This sequence encodes CASTSASRVRFEETQYF.

This chain connects TRBV10-3 to TRBJ1-6, with 7 bases aligning to TRBD1. This CDR3 has 14 amino acids. V lost 4 bases, J lost 7 bases, and 4 bases stayed unmatched. Per germline, CDR1 ENHRY and CDR2 SYGVKD. The CDR3 DNA reads TGTGCCATCAGTGGGGACAGCCAGAATTCACCCCTCCACTTT. Amino acids: CAISGDSQNSPLHF.

V usage is TRBV14 and J usage is TRBJ2-7; D is undetermined. Germline loops: CDR1 SGHDN, CDR2 FVKESK. The CDR3 extends over 14 amino acids. V lost 3 bases, J lost 2 bases, and 11 bases lay in between. The CDR3, as DNA: TGTGCCAGCAGCCACCTGGACGGAGCCTACGAGCAGTACTTC. Its protein product is CASSHLDGAYEQYF.

V and J are TRBV19 and TRBJ2-5; TRBD2 matches at 9 bases. Germline lookup yields CDR1 LNHDA and CDR2 SQIVND (reference sequence). CDR3 length: 15 amino acids. J gave up 2 bases and V 3 bases, and 4 bases lay outside the gene matches. The CDR3 sequence is CASSMAGGGQETQYF. The DNA for the CDR3 is TGTGCCAGTAGTATGGCGGGAGGGGGTCAAGAGACCCAGTACTTC.